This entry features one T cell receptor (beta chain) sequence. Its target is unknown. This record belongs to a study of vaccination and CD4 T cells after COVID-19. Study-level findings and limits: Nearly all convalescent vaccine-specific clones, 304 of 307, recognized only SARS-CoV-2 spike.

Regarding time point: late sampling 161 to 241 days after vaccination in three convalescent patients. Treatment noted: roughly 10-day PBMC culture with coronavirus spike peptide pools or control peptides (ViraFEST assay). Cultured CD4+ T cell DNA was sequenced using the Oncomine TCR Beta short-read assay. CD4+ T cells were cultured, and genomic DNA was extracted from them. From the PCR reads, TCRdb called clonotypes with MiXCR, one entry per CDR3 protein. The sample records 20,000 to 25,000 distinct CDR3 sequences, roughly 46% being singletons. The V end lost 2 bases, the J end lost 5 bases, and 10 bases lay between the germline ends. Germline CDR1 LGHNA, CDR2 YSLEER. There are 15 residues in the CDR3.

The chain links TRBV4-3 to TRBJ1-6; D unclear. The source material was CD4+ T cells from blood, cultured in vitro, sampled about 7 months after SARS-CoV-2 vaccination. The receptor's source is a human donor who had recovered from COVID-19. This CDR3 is CASSQNRQDNSPLHF. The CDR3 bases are TGCGCCAGCAGCCAAAACCGACAAGATAATTCACCCCTCCACTTT.